The clone carrying this T cell receptor beta chain turned up a few times. Its antigen is unidentified. This CDR3 spans 15 amino acids. The trim removed 1 base at V and 5 bases at J, leaving 2 bases unmatched. Per the germline V gene, CDR1 is LNHDA and CDR2 is SQIVND (reference sequence). The sample originates from a study of T cell repertoires in cytomegalovirus infection. Study details: It was the public TCR beta signatures that indicated both CMV infection and matching HLA type. Broader study findings: The ex vivo response showed dominance by HLA-C-restricted CMV-specific TCR beta clonotypes. Frequencies of public TCR beta families were cumulated, and this identified carriers of CMV plus the relevant HLA.

TCRdb reanalysed the reads using MiXCR and keeps one entry per CDR3 protein. The repertoire has around 500,000 distinct CDR3 sequences, about 44% of them found once; the top ten carry approximately 40%. This sequence joins TRBV19 and TRBJ2-5; 12 bases agree with TRBD2. This receptor was taken from a human donor in good health (CMV status not recorded). Some clones in this sample may be carry-over from other donors' samples. The starting material was cultured PBMCs, obtained from culture after CMV antigen stimulation. The CDR3 loop is CASSIGLAGGETQYF. DNA of the CDR3: TGTGCCAGTAGTATAGGCCTAGCGGGAGGGGAGACCCAGTACTTC.